This TCR beta chain was identified in a study of blood T cells in healthy people across ages. Study-level information: Template switching captured about one barcoded beta molecule per two T cells.

This CDR3 spans 15 amino acids. The germline CDR1 and CDR2 sequences are KGHDR and SFDVKD. The J segment lost 5 bases and the V segment lost 4 bases, leaving 5 bases of the junction unmatched. PCR was performed a second time for about 7 to 12 cycles using a sample-barcoded 5' primer and a J-beta primer mix. From the 5' RACE reads, TCRdb called clonotypes with MiXCR, one entry per CDR3 protein. This sample has roughly 700,000 distinct CDR3 sequences; 49% occur once, and the top ten carry around a third. Sequencing input: blood. This chain connects TRBV24-1 to TRBJ2-1, with 9 bases matching TRBD2. The sequence came from an older woman in good health. Written as DNA, the CDR3 is TGTGCCACCAGTGACGCGACTAGCGGACACAATGAGCAGTTCTTC. Amino acids: CATSDATSGHNEQFF.